This T cell receptor beta chain was retrieved from a study of OX40 agonist ivuxolimab in advanced cancers. Overall study: Dose-escalation patients were diagnosed with hepatocellular carcinoma, melanoma, renal cell cancer or head and neck cancer.

With 5 bases clipped from V and 6 bases from J, the junction kept 6 bases outside the gene matches. The V gene's germline CDR1 is LNHDA and CDR2 SQIVND (reference sequence). The CDR3 length is 13 residues. This clone was seen only a few times. Only in-frame clones appear in the TCRdb table, and some are missing; sequencing was by immunoSEQ multiplex PCR. The table lists about 77,000 clones, around 82% of them singletons. Material: CD4+ or CD8+ T cells sorted from blood, obtained in a trial of the OX40 agonist ivuxolimab. The gene calls are TRBV19 and TRBJ1-1; 7 bases are shared with TRBD1. The TCR was taken from an adult with an advanced solid tumor such as melanoma, head and neck, liver or kidney cancer. The CDR3 sequence: CASSGFQGAEAFF. The DNA of the CDR3 is TGTGCCAGTAGTGGTTTCCAGGGGGCTGAAGCTTTCTTT.